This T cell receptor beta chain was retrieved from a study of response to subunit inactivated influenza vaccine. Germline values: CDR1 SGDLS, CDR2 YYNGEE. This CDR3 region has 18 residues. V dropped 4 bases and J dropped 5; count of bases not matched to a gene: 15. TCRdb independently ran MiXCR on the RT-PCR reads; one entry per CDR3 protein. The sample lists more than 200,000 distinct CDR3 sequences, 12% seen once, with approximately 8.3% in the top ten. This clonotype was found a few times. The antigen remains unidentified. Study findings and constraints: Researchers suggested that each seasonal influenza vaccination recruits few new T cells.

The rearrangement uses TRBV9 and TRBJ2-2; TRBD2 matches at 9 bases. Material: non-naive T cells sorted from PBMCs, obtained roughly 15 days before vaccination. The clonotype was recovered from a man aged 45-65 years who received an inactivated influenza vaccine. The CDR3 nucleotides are TGTGCCAGCAGCCCCTTAAGGCGGGGGGGCCGGATAACCGGGGAGCTGTTTTTT. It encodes CASSPLRRGGRITGELFF.